This T cell receptor (beta chain) is drawn from a study of OX40 agonist ivuxolimab in advanced cancers. As for the study in general: Cancers in dose escalation were hepatocellular, melanoma, renal cell and head and neck. Study findings and constraints: Those patients achieving a partial response at 0.1-3.0 mg/kg showed among the lowest clonal expansion. Among T cells, CD8+ cells averaged more expanded clones than CD4+ cells.

With 3 bases clipped from V and 8 bases from J, the junction kept 7 bases outside the gene matches. The germline V gene encodes CDR1 LNHDA and CDR2 SQIVND (reference sequence). This CDR3 contains 15 residues. The count of this clone is one. Its target is unknown. Sequencing used immunoSEQ multiplex PCR; TCRdb keeps in-frame clones, though not all of them. Among 60,000 to 95,000 clones listed, roughly 84% were seen once. This receptor was obtained from an adult with an advanced solid tumor such as melanoma, head and neck, liver or kidney cancer. The sample consisted of CD4+ or CD8+ T cells sorted from blood, taken in a trial of the OX40 agonist ivuxolimab. The J gene is TRBJ1-2, the V gene TRBV19, with 12 bases aligning to TRBD1. In DNA form, the CDR3 reads TGTGCCAGTAGTATTGAGGGACAGGGGGCTTGGGGCTACACCTTC. Translated: CASSIEGQGAWGYTF.